This T cell receptor (beta chain) was recorded in a study of human T cells and chemical hapten exposure. Indicated time point: patch test 1, 2 weeks after DPC sensitization. Stated treatment: therapeutic diphenylcyclopropenone sensitization with weekly scalp DPC. V dropped 5 bases and J dropped 2 bases, with 14 bases sitting between them. CDR3 length: 14 residues. CDR1 SQVTM and CDR2 ANQGSEA come from the germline V gene. Each CDR3 protein gets one entry after TCRdb re-called the RACE reads with MiXCR. The sample has roughly 380,000 distinct CDR3 sequences; roughly 4.8% are singletons. This clonotype occurred many times.

The sequencing here drew on whole blood, taken in connection with sensitization to the hapten diphenylcyclopropenone (DPC). This receptor was identified in a woman in her fifties or sixties with alopecia areata. Some clones in this sample may be carry-over from other donors' samples. This chain uses TRBV29-1 with TRBJ2-3; D could derive from TRBD1 or TRBD2 (6 bases each). The CDR3, as DNA: TGCAGCGTTCGAGGAGGGGGAAACACAGATACGCAGTATTTT. It yields the protein CSVRGGGNTDTQYF.